The TCR beta chain described here comes from a study of response to subunit inactivated influenza vaccine. Study-wide results and caveats: After each seasonal influenza vaccination, few new T cells are recruited, the authors suggested.

TCRdb re-derived calls from the RT-PCR reads in MiXCR, one entry per CDR3 protein. The sample lists 860,000 or so distinct CDR3 sequences; 21% were seen once. Germline-derived CDR1 and CDR2 are SGHRS and YFSETQ. This CDR3 spans 15 amino acids. Trimming stripped 4 bases from V and 0 bases from J, with 12 bases between. With regard to this clonotype: As yet, its antigen is unknown.

The sequencing used PBMCs from blood, collected around 5 days after vaccination. V usage is TRBV5-1 and J usage is TRBJ2-3; TRBD1 is a possible D gene (7 bases). This clonotype originated in a man aged 45-60 years who received an inactivated influenza vaccine. CDR3 DNA sequence: TGCGCCAGCAGCGCGGGACAGACTAGCACAGATACGCAGTATTTT. This encodes CASSAGQTSTDTQYF.